The sequence of this T cell receptor (beta chain) was determined in a study of blood T cell repertoires in COVID-19. Per the original methods: Using reference gene primer amplification, nucleated cell counts were estimated. The data were produced by immunoSEQ multiplex PCR, yet TCRdb's version contains in-frame clones alone and is incomplete. V and J calls plus clone size are reproduced from that table; the DNA served to infer D and trimming. The profile shows 170,000 or so clones, approximately 88% of them singletons. The germline V gene encodes CDR1 MNHEY and CDR2 SVGAGI. Trimming removed 7 bases at V and 8 bases at J, with 18 bases between. The CDR3 loop spans 15 amino acids.

The clonotype originates from a woman between 35 and 50 years old with COVID-19, enrolled during active disease. Sequences were obtained from peripheral blood. The chain combines TRBV6-5 with TRBJ1-6, with a tentative D call TRBD1 (6 bases). The CDR3 sequence is CASTWRGAGDSPLHF. As DNA, the CDR3 is TGTGCCAGCACCTGGCGGGGGGCTGGGGATTCACCCCTCCACTTT.